Presented here are 11 T cell receptor beta chains from one specimen sequenced in a study of cytomegalovirus exposure and HLA in healthy donors. In the PCR, 60 Vbeta and 13 Jbeta primers were used. Repertoires were generated with immunoSEQ multiplex PCR, while TCRdb's copy carries only in-frame clones and drops some. This table holds some 150,000 clones, over 80% found once. Sequencing was performed on PBMCs. The receptors originated from a woman aged 25 to 39 in good health and CMV-seronegative.

This chain uses TRBV12-5 with TRBJ1-5; unclear D gene. With 2 bases removed from V and 5 bases from J, the gap between germline ends came to 7 bases. The CDR3 is made up of 13 amino acids. The V gene's germline CDR1 is LGHNT and CDR2 FRNRAP. Here the CDR3 reads CASGLSRDQPQHF. The CDR3 nucleotides read TGTGCTAGTGGTTTGTCTCGGGATCAGCCCCAGCATTTT.

This clone has just a few counts. This chain connects TRBV6-6 to TRBJ2-2; TRBD2 is a possible D gene (6 bases). The V gene lost 0 bases and the J gene lost 1 base, with 9 bases spanning the gap. CDR1 and CDR2 (germline): MNHNY, SVGAGI (reference sequence). This CDR3 has 16 residues. The CDR3 region is CASSYSGGKNTGELFF. The DNA for the CDR3 is TGTGCCAGCAGTTACTCGGGCGGGAAGAACACCGGGGAGCTGTTTTTT.

The chain is built from TRBV4-3 and TRBJ2-7; 7 bases line up with TRBD2. Germline CDR1 is LGHNA and CDR2 is YSLEER. CDR3 length: 15 amino acids. V shed 1 base and J 3 bases; nucleotides not matched to a gene: 6. CDR3 sequence: CASSQVASGGYEQYF. The CDR3 DNA is TGCGCCAGCAGCCAAGTGGCTAGCGGCGGCTACGAGCAGTACTTC.

A few counts support this clone. The V gene is TRBV11-3, the J gene TRBJ2-5, with 10 bases matching TRBD2. The CDR3 is made up of 15 amino acids. The ends lost 4 bases at V and 8 bases at J; junction bases unmatched: 10. The germline gives CDR1 SGHNT, CDR2 YENEEA. The chain's CDR3 is CASSSVSGGAGTQYF. CDR3 DNA sequence: TGTGCCAGCAGCTCAGTGAGCGGGGGGGCCGGTACCCAGTACTTC.

The genes are TRBV2 and TRBJ1-1; unclear D gene. CDR3 length: 15 residues. Germline CDR1 and CDR2: SNHLY and FYNNEI. V was trimmed by 3 bases and J by 0 bases, leaving 11 bases between them. The CDR3 DNA reads TGTGCCAGCAGTGATGCGGAGCGTATGAACACTGAAGCTTTCTTT. This sequence encodes CASSDAERMNTEAFF.

CDR3 sequence (DNA): TGTGCCAGCTTGTCAGCGGAACAAGAGACCCAGTACTTC. The encoded protein is CASLSAEQETQYF. The chain has TRBV7-8 and TRBJ2-5, with D maybe TRBD2 (5 bases). The CDR3 is 13 residues long. Trimming took off 8 bases at V and 2 bases at J, with 12 bases between the two ends. Germline V CDR1 and CDR2: SGHVS, FQNEAQ.

The chain recombines TRBV19 with TRBJ1-5; 7 bases align to TRBD1. The ends lost 5 bases at V and 0 bases at J; junction bases unmatched: 4. Germline CDR1 reads LNHDA; CDR2 reads SQIVND (reference sequence). This CDR3 is 15 amino acids long. The CDR3 nucleotides read TGTGCCAGTAGTGCCGGGACAGTTAGCAATCAGCCCCAGCATTTT. Translating gives CASSAGTVSNQPQHF.

The chain combines TRBV5-1 with TRBJ2-7; 8 bases agree with TRBD1. The V segment lost 0 bases and the J segment 4 bases; nucleotides outside the gene matches: 3. The CDR3 spans 14 residues. Germline CDR1 is SGHRS and CDR2 is YFSETQ. CDR3 nucleotide sequence: TGCGCCAGCAGCTTGGGACAGGGGTTGTACGAGCAGTACTTC. This codes for CASSLGQGLYEQYF.

V gene TRBV11-3 combines with J gene TRBJ2-2; D possibly corresponds to TRBD2 (6 bases). The CDR3 covers 16 residues. Germline V gene sequence: CDR1 SGHNT, CDR2 YENEEA. Deletions cut 5 bases from V and 6 bases from J, with 19 bases between. CDR3 protein: CASSVRGVRDAGELFF. CDR3 nucleotides: TGTGCCAGCAGCGTACGCGGGGTCAGGGACGCCGGGGAGCTGTTTTTT.

This clone was counted only a few times. The J gene is TRBJ1-6, the V gene TRBV4-1; D is uncertain. The V end lost 1 base, the J end lost 6 bases, and 7 bases lay between the germline ends. CDR3 length: 14 residues. Germline CDR1 MGHRA, CDR2 YSYEKL. CDR3 region: CASSQASVNSPLHF. The CDR3 bases are TGCGCCAGCAGCCAAGCGTCAGTTAATTCACCCCTCCACTTT.

J is TRBJ1-6 and V is TRBV27; 8 bases are shared with TRBD1. Germline V lookup: CDR1 MNHEY, CDR2 SMNVEV (reference sequence). J lost 10 bases, V lost 5 bases, and 10 bases had no gene match. The CDR3 is made up of 15 amino acids. This CDR3 is CASSHGDRNGSPLHF. As DNA, the CDR3 is TGTGCCAGCAGTCATGGGGACAGGAACGGATCACCCCTCCACTTT.